The 9 T cell receptor beta chains listed next were all sequenced from one sample in a study of PD-1 blockade in mismatch repair-deficient tumors. Profiling relied on immunoSEQ multiplex PCR, and the TCRdb table lists in-frame clones only, not all of them. This table holds roughly 110,000 clones, roughly 80% found once. The sequenced sample was peripheral blood, obtained approximately 64 weeks after starting pembrolizumab. The receptors come from an adult with mismatch repair-deficient cancer.

The J gene is TRBJ2-1, the V gene TRBV10-3; D not certain. Trimming removed 6 bases from V and 0 bases from J, with 15 bases in between. In germline, CDR1 is ENHRY, CDR2 SYGVKD. The CDR3 contains 16 residues. CDR3 sequence reads: CAIRDLTSASYNEQFF. The CDR3 coding sequence is TGTGCCATCAGGGATCTTACATCCGCCTCCTACAATGAGCAGTTCTTC.

The J gene is TRBJ1-4, the V gene TRBV11-2; 10 bases match TRBD1. The ends lost 3 bases at V and 7 bases at J; junction bases unmatched: 5. CDR1 and CDR2 from the germline V gene are SGHAT and FQNNGV. This CDR3 comprises 15 residues. CDR3: CASSLTGGASEKLFF. The CDR3 DNA is TGTGCCAGCAGCTTGACAGGGGGCGCGAGTGAAAAACTGTTTTTT.

This clone appeared a few times. The chain links TRBV4-1 to TRBJ2-7; unclear D gene. Germline CDR1 and CDR2: MGHRA and YSYEKL. Trimming took off 2 bases at V and 1 base at J, with 12 bases between the two ends. The CDR3 sequence is 15 residues long. The CDR3 spells CASSQYGTDSYEQYF. The CDR3, as DNA: TGCGCCAGCAGCCAATACGGTACAGATTCCTACGAGCAGTACTTC.

This sequence joins TRBV30 and TRBJ2-7; 7 nucleotides align to TRBD1. CDR3 length equals 14 residues. The J segment lost 7 bases and the V segment lost 4 bases, leaving 13 bases of the junction unmatched. Germline V gene sequence: CDR1 GTSNPN, CDR2 SVGIG (reference sequence). The DNA of the CDR3 is TGTGCCTGGAACTCGGGCGGACAGGTGGAAGAGCAGTACTTC. Translated, it gives CAWNSGGQVEEQYF.

This chain uses TRBV29-1 with TRBJ1-3; tentative D call: TRBD1 (6 bases). There are 13 residues in the CDR3. V lost 7 bases to trimming and J lost 0 bases, with 10 bases between them. CDR1 and CDR2 from the germline V gene are SQVTM and ANQGSEA. The CDR3 DNA reads TGCAGCGCAACGGACAGCTCTGGAAACACCATATATTTT. It specifies CSATDSSGNTIYF.

The rearrangement uses TRBV30 and TRBJ1-5, with TRBD1 matching 8 bases. Per the germline V gene, CDR1 is GTSNPN and CDR2 is SVGIG (reference sequence). V gave up 3 bases and J gave up 6 bases; unmatched junction bases: 7. The CDR3 sequence is 14 residues long. The DNA for the CDR3 is TGTGCCTGGAGCGGACAGGGAGTGGGTCAGCCCCAGCATTTT. Translated: CAWSGQGVGQPQHF.

The V call is TRBV7-8, the J call TRBJ2-5; D is tentatively TRBD1 or TRBD2 (5 bases each). Germline assignment: CDR1 SGHVS and CDR2 FQNEAQ. V shed 1 base and J shed 4 bases, with 16 bases lying between them. CDR3 length: 16 residues. The CDR3 reads CASSLVTGPPGETQYF. The CDR3 DNA is TGTGCCAGCAGCTTAGTGACGGGACCCCCGGGAGAGACCCAGTACTTC.

The chain joins TRBV14 to TRBJ2-1; 8 positions match TRBD1. The CDR3 has 19 amino acids. Germline lookup yields CDR1 SGHDN and CDR2 FVKESK. The V gene end was trimmed by 1 base and the J gene end by 0 bases; junction bases not matched to a gene: 11. Here the CDR3 DNA reads TGTGCCAGCAGCCAAGGTGGCAGGGGGCTAACAAGCTCCTACAATGAGCAGTTCTTC. Translated, it gives CASSQGGRGLTSSYNEQFF.

This clone showed up just a few times. The V gene is TRBV25-1, the J gene TRBJ2-7, with TRBD2 matching over 12 bases. The CDR3 has 16 residues. Trimming cost V 4 bases and J 3 bases; bases outside gene matches: 7. Germline V gene data show CDR1 as MGHDK and CDR2 as SYGVNS. CDR3 residues: CASSGRLAGALYEQYF. Written as DNA, the CDR3 is TGTGCCAGCAGTGGCCGACTAGCGGGAGCTCTCTACGAGCAGTACTTC.